This passage covers 27 T cell receptor beta chains from one sample sequenced in a study of T cell repertoires in cytomegalovirus infection. In TCRdb, the reads were re-called with MiXCR into one record per CDR3 protein. The sample includes about 160,000 distinct CDR3 sequences, about a fifth of them seen just once. Their specific antigens are unknown. This material consisted of CD8+ T cells from cultured PBMCs, taken from culture after CMV antigen stimulation. The receptors originated from a human donor in good health (CMV status not recorded). Some clones in this sample may be carry-over from other donors' samples.

This clonotype has only a few counts. The V call is TRBV7-9, the J call TRBJ2-1, with D perhaps given as TRBD1 or TRBD2 (6 bases each). CDR1 SEHNR and CDR2 FQNEAQ come from the germline V gene (reference sequence). The CDR3 has 16 amino acids. V was trimmed by 4 bases and J by 7 bases, leaving 20 bases between them. For the CDR3, the DNA is TGTGCCAGCAGCTCAGAAGTCGGGGGCCTAAGGAATGAGCAGTTCTTC. This codes for CASSSEVGGLRNEQFF.

This clonotype occurred a few times. This chain connects TRBV12-3 or TRBV12-4 to TRBJ1-2; D perhaps matches TRBD1 (6 bases). This CDR3 comprises 14 residues. Deletions cut 6 bases from V and 1 base from J, with 12 bases between. Here the CDR3 DNA reads TGTGCCAGCAGCCCGGGGGGCAGTAACTATGGCTACACCTTC. This translates into CASSPGGSNYGYTF.

This clonotype appeared a few times. This rearrangement joins TRBV7-8 to TRBJ2-1, with TRBD2 identical over 9 bases. CDR3 length: 15 amino acids. Trimming took 1 base from V and 6 from J; bases not matched to a gene: 4. Germline lookup yields CDR1 SGHVS and CDR2 FQNEAQ. The CDR3 loop is CASSLGLAEINEQFF. Written as DNA, the CDR3 is TGTGCCAGCAGCTTAGGACTAGCGGAGATCAATGAGCAGTTCTTC.

This clonotype was seen ten or more times. The chain joins TRBV6-5 to TRBJ2-2, with D unclear. V was shortened by 0 bases and J by 6 bases, with 14 bases between the two germline ends. This CDR3 is 16 amino acids long. CDR1 is MNHEY and CDR2 is SVGAGI in the germline V gene. For the CDR3, the DNA is TGTGCCAGCAGTTACTCGTCTGGAGATTTGTCCGGGGAGCTGTTTTTT. Translation gives CASSYSSGDLSGELFF.

This clonotype has more than one count but fewer than ten. The chain recombines TRBV4-1 with TRBJ1-6; tentatively, D is TRBD1 (6 bases). CDR1 is MGHRA and CDR2 is YSYEKL in the germline V gene. V was trimmed by 1 base and J by 5 bases, leaving 9 bases between them. This CDR3 region has 15 residues. This CDR3 is CASSQARTDNSPLHF. CDR3 DNA sequence: TGCGCCAGCAGCCAAGCCCGGACAGATAATTCACCCCTCCACTTT.

The sample holds a few counts of this clonotype. DNA for the CDR3: TGTGCCAGCAGTTTCGACAGGGGGCTTTACACTGAAGCTTTCTTT. Its protein is CASSFDRGLYTEAFF. V usage is TRBV27 and J usage is TRBJ1-1, with 10 bases that match TRBD1. This CDR3 region has 15 residues. J lost 3 bases, V lost 3 bases, and 4 bases had no gene match. Germline V lookup: CDR1 MNHEY, CDR2 SMNVEV (reference sequence).

This clonotype was observed at least ten times. The chain joins TRBV7-2 to TRBJ2-5, with 9 bases that match TRBD2. Germline values: CDR1 SGHTA, CDR2 FQGNSA. Trimming removed 1 base from V and 5 bases from J; junction bases left unmatched: 8. The CDR3 length is 16 residues. CDR3 loop: CASSLGGGGARETQYF. CDR3 in DNA: TGTGCCAGCAGCTTAGGTGGCGGGGGGGCCAGGGAGACCCAGTACTTC.

This clonotype was recorded a few times. The rearrangement joins TRBV7-8 to TRBJ2-5; 9 bases map to TRBD1. Germline-derived CDR1 and CDR2 are SGHVS and FQNEAQ. With V trimmed by 5 bases and J by 5 bases, 9 bases remained unmatched. The CDR3 has 15 residues. CDR3 amino acids: CASSVRDRARETQYF. The CDR3 DNA sequence: TGTGCCAGCAGCGTCCGGGACAGGGCCCGGGAGACCCAGTACTTC. The whole variable domain, filled in from reference TRBV7-8 and TRBJ2-5, reads GAGVSQSPRYKVAKRGQDVALRCDPISGHVSLFWYQQALGQGPEFLTYFQNEAQLDKSGLPSDRFFAERPEGSVSTLKIQRTQQEDSAVYLCASSVRDRARETQYFGPGTRLLVL.

This clonotype came up a few times. The chain combines TRBV7-8 with TRBJ2-6; no clear D. This CDR3 comprises 16 residues. Germline V gene lookup returns CDR1 SGHVS and CDR2 FQNEAQ. V was cut by 5 bases and J by 0 bases, with 11 bases left in between. As DNA, the CDR3 is TGTGCCAGCAGCCCAGTCCCGGACTCTGGGGCCAACGTCCTGACTTTC. Amino acids: CASSPVPDSGANVLTF.

There are a few counts of this clonotype. J is TRBJ2-7 and V is TRBV6-1; TRBD1 or TRBD2 may be the D gene (5 bases each). This CDR3 has 13 amino acids. Germline V gives CDR1 MNHNS, CDR2 SASEGT. Trimming took 0 bases from V and 7 from J, leaving 10 bases between them. The CDR3 loop reads CASSEAAGAEQYF. The CDR3 region has the DNA TGTGCCAGCAGTGAAGCGGCCGGGGCAGAGCAGTACTTC.

This sequence joins TRBV4-1 and TRBJ2-7, with D possibly TRBD2 on 5 matching bases. The germline gives CDR1 MGHRA, CDR2 YSYEKL. The ends were cut back, 1 base at V and 4 bases at J, with 8 bases in the middle. This CDR3 is 13 amino acids long. In DNA, the CDR3 is TGCGCCAGCAGCCAAGGGTGGACTTACGAGCAGTACTTC. Protein sequence: CASSQGWTYEQYF.

The rearrangement links TRBV7-2 to TRBJ2-2; no firm D call. Germline CDR1 and CDR2: SGHTA and FQGNSA. There are 16 residues in the CDR3. The V and J ends lost 3 bases and 1 base respectively, with 12 bases between them. The CDR3 DNA reads as TGTGCCAGCAGCTTTTTAGACACATTGAACACCGGGGAGCTGTTTTTT. This translates into CASSFLDTLNTGELFF.

A few counts support this clonotype. The chain couples TRBV25-1 to TRBJ2-2; 7 nucleotides match TRBD1. This CDR3 comprises 16 residues. Germline V gives CDR1 MGHDK, CDR2 SYGVNS. J was trimmed by 2 bases and V by 5 bases; bases with no gene match: 8. The CDR3 region is CASSRPGTVNTGELFF. DNA of the CDR3: TGTGCCAGCAGTAGACCCGGGACAGTCAACACCGGGGAGCTGTTTTTT.

This clonotype showed up just a few times. This chain connects TRBV27 to TRBJ2-7, with 8 bases lining up with TRBD1. The germline V gene has CDR1 MNHEY and CDR2 SMNVEV (reference sequence). CDR3 length equals 14 residues. The V and J ends lost 5 bases and 3 bases, in that order; junction bases with no gene match: 6. The CDR3 protein is CASSQRTGYYEQYF. The CDR3 DNA reads TGTGCCAGCAGTCAGCGGACAGGGTACTACGAGCAGTACTTC.

This clonotype was picked up a small number of times. The chain links TRBV7-8 to TRBJ1-1, with unresolved D. With 5 bases removed from V and 0 bases from J, the gap between germline ends came to 16 bases. CDR1 SGHVS and CDR2 FQNEAQ come from the germline V gene. This CDR3 comprises 16 residues. The CDR3 here is CASSHPTDTMNTEAFF. As DNA, the CDR3 is TGTGCCAGCAGCCATCCGACGGATACAATGAACACTGAAGCTTTCTTT.

The chain employs TRBV12-3 or TRBV12-4 and TRBJ1-5; D possibly corresponds to TRBD1 (6 bases). This CDR3 region has 14 residues. V dropped 5 bases and J dropped 5 bases, with 13 bases sitting between them. CDR3 sequence reads: CASSAYGGDQPQHF. As DNA, the CDR3 is TGTGCCAGCAGTGCATACGGGGGCGATCAGCCCCAGCATTTT.

This rearrangement joins TRBV6-1 to TRBJ1-2; tentative D call: TRBD1 (6 bases). The CDR3 contains 15 residues. Trimming stripped 5 bases from V and 3 bases from J, with 16 bases between. Germline values: CDR1 MNHNS, CDR2 SASEGT. The chain's CDR3 is CASSHGGRVDYGYTF. The CDR3 region has the DNA TGTGCCAGCAGTCACGGGGGCAGGGTCGACTATGGCTACACCTTC.

This clonotype was counted a few times. The chain combines TRBV7-2 with TRBJ2-1; 12 bases map to TRBD2. With V trimmed by 5 bases and J by 6 bases, 8 bases remained unmatched. The germline gives CDR1 SGHTA, CDR2 FQGNSA. The CDR3 runs to 16 residues. The CDR3 nucleotides read TGTGCCAGCAGCCTCGAACTAGCGGGGGGATTCAATGAGCAGTTCTTC. Protein sequence: CASSLELAGGFNEQFF. Variable domain in full (rest from reference TRBV7-2 and TRBJ2-1): GAGVSQSPSNKVTEKGKDVELRCDPISGHTALYWYRQSLGQGLEFLIYFQGNSAPDKSGLPSDRFSAERTGGSVSTLTIQRTQQEDSAVYLCASSLELAGGFNEQFFGPGTRLTVL.

This clonotype was recorded a few times. This rearrangement joins TRBV7-3 to TRBJ2-3; 8 bases match TRBD2. Germline-derived CDR1 and CDR2 are SGHTA and FQGTGA. The J segment lost 3 bases and the V segment lost 10 bases, leaving 12 bases of the junction unmatched. The CDR3 consists of 15 residues. The CDR3 coding sequence is TGTGCCACCTCGCCGGGCGGGGGGCCGACAGATACGCAGTATTTT. Its protein product is CATSPGGGPTDTQYF.

V usage is TRBV4-1 and J usage is TRBJ1-2; 7 nucleotides agree with TRBD1. The germline V gene has CDR1 MGHRA and CDR2 YSYEKL. The trim removed 6 bases at V and 4 bases at J, leaving 17 bases unmatched. The CDR3 spans 17 residues. In nucleotides, the CDR3 is TGCGCCAGCAGTTCAACCCAAAACAGGGGATCGGGCTATGGCTACACCTTC. Translating it yields CASSSTQNRGSGYGYTF.

This clonotype was counted a few times. This rearrangement joins TRBV6-9 to TRBJ2-6; maybe TRBD1 (6 bases). The CDR3 runs 19 residues. Trimming stripped 10 bases from V and 2 bases from J, with 27 bases between. Germline V CDR1 and CDR2: MNHGY, SVAAGI. As DNA, the CDR3 is TGTGCCATCTCGTACCCAGGGGACCCAACGGACACTGGGGCCAACGTCCTGACTTTC. This codes for CAISYPGDPTDTGANVLTF.

This clonotype was detected a few times. The V call is TRBV6-1, the J call TRBJ1-2, with D possibly being TRBD1 (5 bases). This CDR3 has 13 residues. V was cut by 5 bases and J by 6 bases, with 13 bases left in between. Germline V lookup: CDR1 MNHNS, CDR2 SASEGT. The CDR3 sequence: CASSSGAPDGYTF. The CDR3 DNA sequence: TGTGCCAGCAGTTCCGGGGCACCTGATGGCTACACCTTC.

This chain links TRBV7-2 with TRBJ2-2; possible D gene TRBD1, 5 bases. V lost 8 bases, J lost 6 bases, and 22 bases lay in between. The germline V gene has CDR1 SGHTA and CDR2 FQGNSA. The length of the CDR3 is 16 residues. CDR3 residues: CASSLTGAVGSGELFF. The CDR3, as DNA: TGTGCCAGCTCCCTTACTGGGGCAGTTGGGTCCGGGGAGCTGTTTTTT. The variable domain in full, completed from reference TRBV7-2 and TRBJ2-2, reads GAGVSQSPSNKVTEKGKDVELRCDPISGHTALYWYRQSLGQGLEFLIYFQGNSAPDKSGLPSDRFSAERTGGSVSTLTIQRTQQEDSAVYLCASSLTGAVGSGELFFGEGSRLTVL.

The chain is built from TRBV7-9 and TRBJ2-3, with D possibly TRBD2 on 6 matching bases. With 4 bases removed from V and 0 bases from J, the gap between germline ends came to 14 bases. This CDR3 region has 16 residues. Germline lookup yields CDR1 SEHNR and CDR2 FQNEAQ (reference sequence). The CDR3 region has the DNA TGTGCCAGCAGCTCTAGCGTACGTCGTAGCACAGATACGCAGTATTTT. This codes for CASSSSVRRSTDTQYF.

The chain recombines TRBV6-4 with TRBJ2-3, with D tentatively TRBD2 (6 bases). The CDR3 totals 15 residues. Trimming took 3 bases from V and 2 from J, leaving 12 bases between them. Germline V gene sequence: CDR1 MRHNA, CDR2 SNTAGT. Written as DNA, the CDR3 is TGTGCCAGCAGTGAGGAGGGGAGTAACACAGATACGCAGTATTTT. The encoded protein is CASSEEGSNTDTQYF.

This sequence joins TRBV7-2 and TRBJ2-5, with D tentatively TRBD2 (5 bases). The CDR3 length is 12 residues. Germline CDR1 and CDR2: SGHTA and FQGNSA. V gave up 4 bases and J gave up 9 bases, with 12 bases separating them. The CDR3 DNA reads TGTGCCAGCAGCTCCCTCTTAGCGTCCCAGTACTTC. This encodes CASSSLLASQYF.

The chain employs TRBV9 and TRBJ2-1, with D unresolved. Germline V gene sequence: CDR1 SGDLS, CDR2 YYNGEE. Trimming took 0 bases from V and 9 from J, leaving 4 bases between them. CDR3 length: 11 amino acids. Written as DNA, the CDR3 is TGTGCCAGCAGCGTAGAGGGTGAGCAGTTCTTC. It yields the protein CASSVEGEQFF.